One sample yielded the 21 T cell receptor beta chains listed below, sequenced in a study of shared clonotypes between healthy human individuals. The protocol was immunoSEQ multiplex PCR, while the TCRdb copy is restricted to in-frame clones and leaves out a portion. The sample shows millions of clones, around 95% of them seen only once. Material: naive CD4+ T cells sorted from blood. This sample's subset: CD45RA+ positively selected. Receptors were obtained from a man aged 18-30 years in good health.

V usage is TRBV7-2 and J usage is TRBJ2-5; D is unclear. V dropped 4 bases and J dropped 0 bases, with 12 bases sitting between them. The CDR3 has 15 residues. Germline assignment: CDR1 SGHTA and CDR2 FQGNSA. This CDR3 reads CASSSLGWYQETQYF. The CDR3 nucleotides are TGTGCCAGCAGCTCCCTAGGGTGGTACCAAGAGACCCAGTACTTC.

The chain employs TRBV2 and TRBJ2-2; D is unresolved. In germline, CDR1 is SNHLY, CDR2 FYNNEI. V lost 4 bases and J 1 base, leaving 10 bases between the germline ends. The CDR3 runs to 15 residues. CDR3 sequence reads: CASSGREWNTGELFF. As DNA, the CDR3 is TGTGCCAGCAGTGGTAGGGAATGGAACACCGGGGAGCTGTTTTTT.

V is TRBV7-9 and J is TRBJ2-5; D ambiguous. CDR3 length equals 12 residues. Germline CDR1 reads SEHNR; CDR2 reads FQNEAQ (reference sequence). V gave up 0 bases and J gave up 7 bases, with 6 bases separating them. The CDR3 sequence: CASSLASGTQYF. CDR3 DNA: TGTGCCAGCAGCTTAGCCTCCGGGACCCAGTACTTC.

The chain is built from TRBV5-4 and TRBJ2-3, with D possibly TRBD1 on 6 matching bases. This CDR3 comprises 16 residues. Germline V gives CDR1 SGHNT, CDR2 YYREEE (reference sequence). Trimming removed 1 base from V and 0 bases from J, with 12 bases in between. The CDR3 DNA is TGTGCCAGCAGCTTGACAGGGTCTCCTAGCACAGATACGCAGTATTTT. It encodes CASSLTGSPSTDTQYF.

The rearrangement joins TRBV2 to TRBJ1-6; D is unclear. V lost 6 bases to trimming and J lost 7 bases, with 10 bases between them. The CDR3 sequence is 13 residues long. In germline, CDR1 is SNHLY, CDR2 FYNNEI. DNA of the CDR3: TGTGCCAGCAGCCCAGCGGGAAATTCACCCCTCCACTTT. Its protein is CASSPAGNSPLHF.

The chain links TRBV7-6 to TRBJ2-3; TRBD1 might be the D (5 bases). Germline CDR1 is SGHVS and CDR2 is FNYEAQ. The CDR3 length is 14 residues. V lost 2 bases to trimming and J lost 0 bases, with 6 bases between them. CDR3 in amino acids: CASSLRGSTDTQYF. In DNA form, the CDR3 reads TGTGCCAGCAGCTTAAGGGGTAGCACAGATACGCAGTATTTT.

The chain links TRBV5-6 to TRBJ1-3; possible D gene TRBD1, 5 bases. V lost 5 bases and J lost 0, with 12 bases in between. CDR3 length: 15 amino acids. Germline V gene data show CDR1 as SGHDT and CDR2 as YYEEEE. CDR3 protein: CASSLKGSSGNTIYF. In nucleotides, the CDR3 is TGTGCCAGCAGTTTAAAGGGGAGCTCTGGAAACACCATATATTTT.

In regard to this clone: The junction departs from germline at one end; a sequencing error may be responsible. The J gene is TRBJ2-3, the V gene TRBV7-7, with 7 bases matching TRBD2. The germline CDR1 and CDR2 sequences are SSHAT and FNYEAQ (reference sequence). CDR3 size: 13 residues. CDR3 coding DNA: TGTGCTAGCAGCTTAGAACTAGCGAGTACGCAGTATTTT. Its translation: CASSLELASTQYF.

This chain joins TRBV18 and TRBJ1-1; D not resolved. CDR1 is KGHSH, CDR2 LQKENI, per germline. The CDR3 covers 14 residues. The germline V and J ends were trimmed by 2 bases and 3 bases, with 10 bases remaining between them. This CDR3 reads CASSPEAGDTEAFF. The DNA of the CDR3 is TGTGCCAGCTCACCAGAAGCCGGCGACACTGAAGCTTTCTTT. The full variable domain, with the rest looked up from reference TRBV18 and TRBJ1-1, is NAGVMQNPRHLVRRRGQEARLRCSPMKGHSHVYWYRQLPEEGLKFMVYLQKENIIDESGMPKERFSAEFPKEGPSILRIQQVVRGDSAAYFCASSPEAGDTEAFFGQGTRLTVV.

The chain couples TRBV5-1 to TRBJ1-1, with D unclear. V was trimmed by 3 bases and J by 7 bases, leaving 10 bases between them. Germline V gives CDR1 SGHRS, CDR2 YFSETQ. This CDR3 comprises 12 residues. The CDR3 is CASSSDLFEAFF. The CDR3 DNA follows: TGCGCCAGCAGCTCCGACTTATTTGAAGCTTTCTTT. Combining the CDR3 with reference TRBV5-1 and TRBJ1-1 gives the whole variable domain KAGVTQTPRYLIKTRGQQVTLSCSPISGHRSVSWYQQTPGQGLQFLFEYFSETQRNKGNFPGRFSGRQFSNSRSEMNVSTLELGDSALYLCASSSDLFEAFFGQGTRLTVV.

This sequence joins TRBV7-9 and TRBJ2-5; 9 bases are shared with TRBD2. The CDR3 contains 17 residues. Germline V gene data show CDR1 as SEHNR and CDR2 as FQNEAQ (reference sequence). V trimming: 1 base; J trimming: 4 bases; junction bases outside the gene matches: 10. The CDR3 region has the DNA TGTGCCAGCAGCTTAGTTTCTAGCGGGAAAATCCTAGAGACCCAGTACTTC. Protein: CASSLVSSGKILETQYF.

This sequence joins TRBV5-1 and TRBJ1-6, with 7 bases that match TRBD1. Unmatched junction bases numbered 6, after V lost 1 base and J lost 5 bases. Germline lookup yields CDR1 SGHRS and CDR2 YFSETQ. CDR3 size: 16 residues. CDR3 amino acids: CASSLSRDRDNSPLHF. CDR3 nucleotides: TGCGCCAGCAGCTTGTCCCGAGACAGGGATAATTCACCCCTCCACTTT.

J is TRBJ2-5 and V is TRBV6-1; D not resolved. The germline V and J ends were trimmed by 2 bases and 10 bases, with 8 bases remaining between them. CDR1 is MNHNS and CDR2 is SASEGT in the germline V gene. CDR3 length: 11 residues. CDR3 amino acids: CASSEFDNQYF. CDR3 coding DNA: TGTGCCAGCAGTGAATTTGACAACCAGTACTTC.

This chain uses TRBV28 with TRBJ2-3; D may be TRBD1 (6 bases). Trimming pared 7 bases from V and 5 bases from J, leaving 10 bases between. The CDR3 runs 12 residues. Germline CDR1 reads MDHEN; CDR2 reads SYDVKM. This CDR3 is CASNSQGDTQYF. DNA of the CDR3: TGTGCCAGCAACTCACAGGGAGATACGCAGTATTTT.

In its sample, this clone was seen many times. J is TRBJ1-2 and V is TRBV4-1; D call uncertain. V lost 4 bases and J lost 8, with 11 bases in between. CDR3 length: 12 amino acids. Per germline, CDR1 MGHRA and CDR2 YSYEKL. CDR3 amino acids: CASSRGREGYTF. In DNA form, the CDR3 reads TGCGCCAGCAGCCGTGGACGGGAGGGCTACACCTTC.

Notes on this clone: This sample includes further DNA sequences coding for the same CDR3. J is TRBJ1-3 and V is TRBV6-5; D is possibly TRBD1 (5 bases). Trimming removed 6 bases from V and 1 base from J, with 10 bases in between. Germline values: CDR1 MNHEY, CDR2 SVGAGI. The CDR3 is 14 residues long. CDR3: CASRPGGSGNTIYF. CDR3 nucleotide sequence: TGTGCCAGCAGACCCGGGGGTTCTGGAAACACCATATATTTT.

This clone was recorded a few times. This chain connects TRBV28 to TRBJ2-7; D remains ambiguous. Germline V gene data show CDR1 as MDHEN and CDR2 as SYDVKM. This CDR3 has 13 amino acids. The V end lost 4 bases, the J end lost 0 bases, and 7 bases lay between the germline ends. The CDR3 DNA follows: TGTGCCAGCAGTTCGACCCGCTCCTACGAGCAGTACTTC. Translated: CASSSTRSYEQYF.

The gene calls are TRBV5-4 and TRBJ2-7; the match to TRBD1 covers 7 bases. There are 14 residues in the CDR3. With V trimmed by 2 bases and J by 3 bases, 5 bases remained unmatched. Germline CDR1 and CDR2: SGHNT and YYREEE (reference sequence). The CDR3 loop reads CASSLADRFYEQYF. CDR3 in DNA: TGTGCCAGCAGCTTAGCGGACAGGTTCTACGAGCAGTACTTC.

Comment on this clone: The sample has other DNA sequences that encode this CDR3 too. The V gene is TRBV5-1, the J gene TRBJ1-3, with D uncertain. Germline-derived CDR1 and CDR2 are SGHRS and YFSETQ. CDR3 length: 15 residues. V was clipped by 0 bases and J by 0 bases, with 7 bases between them. The DNA of the CDR3 is TGCGCCAGCAGCTTGGACGGAAGCTCTGGAAACACCATATATTTT. This gives the protein CASSLDGSSGNTIYF.

The chain joins TRBV29-1 to TRBJ2-3, with 12 bases matching TRBD2. This CDR3 region has 16 residues. Germline V gene lookup returns CDR1 SQVTM and CDR2 ANQGSEA. V was pared by 4 bases and J by 0 bases, with 5 bases of the junction left unmatched. The CDR3 DNA follows: TGCAGCGTTGCGCTAGCGGGGGGGAGTAGCACAGATACGCAGTATTTT. Translation gives CSVALAGGSSTDTQYF.

This chain joins TRBV7-2 and TRBJ2-2; 7 bases are shared with TRBD1. The germline CDR1 and CDR2 sequences are SGHTA and FQGNSA. The CDR3 is 15 residues long. V was pared by 4 bases and J by 5 bases, with 7 bases of the junction left unmatched. CDR3: CASSYQGVGTGELFF. The CDR3 nucleotides read TGTGCCAGCAGCTACCAGGGGGTCGGGACCGGGGAGCTGTTTTTT. The variable domain in full, completed from reference TRBV7-2 and TRBJ2-2, reads GAGVSQSPSNKVTEKGKDVELRCDPISGHTALYWYRQSLGQGLEFLIYFQGNSAPDKSGLPSDRFSAERTGGSVSTLTIQRTQQEDSAVYLCASSYQGVGTGELFFGEGSRLTVL.